Listed here are 13 T cell receptor beta chains from one sample, sequenced in a study of OX40 agonist ivuxolimab in advanced cancers. Repertoires were generated with immunoSEQ multiplex PCR, while TCRdb's copy carries only in-frame clones and drops some. Among tens of thousands of clones, around 90% were seen once, and the ten largest hold approximately 1%. The sample in question was CD4+ or CD8+ T cells sorted from blood, obtained in a trial of the OX40 agonist ivuxolimab. These receptor sequences come from an adult with an advanced solid tumor such as melanoma, head and neck, liver or kidney cancer.

In this sample, this clone turned up a few times. DNA for the CDR3: TGTGCCAGCAGCTACACTTACGAGCAGTACTTC. This gives the protein CASSYTYEQYF. This chain links TRBV11-3 with TRBJ2-7; D is uncertain. The CDR3 is 11 residues long. V lost 4 bases to trimming and J lost 4 bases, with 5 bases between them. Germline CDR1 is SGHNT and CDR2 is YENEEA.

This chain joins TRBV7-9 and TRBJ1-2; 7 bases align to TRBD1. Germline trimming cut 3 bases from V and 5 bases from J; bases unmatched to any gene: 3. The CDR3 runs to 13 residues. CDR1 is SEHNR and CDR2 is FQNEAQ in the germline V gene (reference sequence). The CDR3 sequence: CASSFPQGYGYTF. The CDR3 DNA reads TGTGCCAGCAGCTTTCCACAGGGGTATGGCTACACCTTC.

V usage is TRBV5-6 and J usage is TRBJ2-7; 7 nucleotides agree with TRBD1. The ends lost 1 base at V and 3 bases at J; junction bases unmatched: 7. The germline CDR1 and CDR2 sequences are SGHDT and YYEEEE. CDR3 length equals 15 residues. The CDR3 is CASSLLGDSDYEQYF. The CDR3 nucleotides read TGTGCCAGCAGCTTGTTGGGGGACAGCGACTACGAGCAGTACTTC. The whole variable domain, remainder taken from reference TRBV5-6 and TRBJ2-7, is DAGVTQSPTHLIKTRGQQVTLRCSPKSGHDTVSWYQQALGQGPQFIFQYYEEEERQRGNFPDRFSGHQFPNYSSELNVNALLLGDSALYLCASSLLGDSDYEQYFGPGTRLTVT.

The rearrangement joins TRBV2 to TRBJ2-3, with D unclear. The CDR3 is made up of 12 amino acids. The germline CDR1 and CDR2 sequences are SNHLY and FYNNEI. V shed 4 bases and J shed 3 bases, with 5 bases lying between them. CDR3 in DNA: TGTGCCAGCAGTGGCACAACAGATACGCAGTATTTT. It codes for CASSGTTDTQYF.

The chain links TRBV18 to TRBJ2-5; TRBD2 is a possible D gene (6 bases). The germline CDR1 and CDR2 sequences are KGHSH and LQKENI. Trimming took 3 bases from V and 2 from J, leaving 10 bases between them. This CDR3 region has 14 residues. The DNA for the CDR3 is TGTGCCAGCTCACCTTCGGCGGGACAAGAGACCCAGTACTTC. Translation: CASSPSAGQETQYF.

This clone has a single count. V and J are TRBV11-3 and TRBJ2-5; 8 nucleotides match TRBD2. CDR1 is SGHNT and CDR2 is YENEEA in the germline V gene. V lost 1 base, J lost 4 bases, and 5 bases stayed unmatched. The CDR3 loop spans 15 amino acids. Here the CDR3 DNA reads TGTGCCAGCAGCTTAGCCCCGGCGGGGGGAGAGACCCAGTACTTC. Its translation is CASSLAPAGGETQYF.

The chain employs TRBV13 and TRBJ2-1, with TRBD2 matching 8 bases. The germline CDR1 and CDR2 sequences are PRHDT and FYEKMQ (reference sequence). CDR3 length: 16 amino acids. J was trimmed by 0 bases and V by 3 bases; bases with no gene match: 4. The CDR3 is CASSFAGTSSYNEQFF. The CDR3 DNA sequence: TGTGCCAGCAGCTTTGCCGGGACTAGCTCCTACAATGAGCAGTTCTTC. The full variable domain, with the rest looked up from reference TRBV13 and TRBJ2-1, is AAGVIQSPRHLIKEKRETATLKCYPIPRHDTVYWYQQGPGQDPQFLISFYEKMQSDKGSIPDRFSAQQFSDYHSELNMSSLELGDSALYFCASSFAGTSSYNEQFFGPGTRLTVL.

The V call is TRBV5-6, the J call TRBJ1-2; D remains ambiguous. Trimming removed 0 bases at V and 6 bases at J, with 12 bases between. This CDR3 spans 14 amino acids. The germline V gene encodes CDR1 SGHDT and CDR2 YYEEEE. CDR3 DNA sequence: TGTGCCAGCAGCTTGGTGGAAGGATTGAATGGCTACACCTTC. Translation gives CASSLVEGLNGYTF.

The chain joins TRBV18 to TRBJ2-7, with 7 bases matching TRBD1. There are 14 residues in the CDR3. Trimming at V came to 3 bases and at J to 0 bases, leaving 2 bases not matched to a gene. The V gene's germline CDR1 is KGHSH and CDR2 LQKENI. The CDR3 sequence is CASSPDRNSYEQYF. CDR3 nucleotides: TGTGCCAGCTCACCGGACAGGAACTCCTACGAGCAGTACTTC.

The chain links TRBV27 to TRBJ1-1, with 10 nucleotides matching TRBD1. The CDR3 loop spans 15 amino acids. The junction had 6 bases not matched to a gene; V was cut back by 4 bases and J by 4 bases. Germline V gene sequence: CDR1 MNHEY, CDR2 SMNVEV (reference sequence). The DNA for the CDR3 is TGTGCCAGCAGTTCAATGACAGGGGGCGTCACTGAAGCTTTCTTT. Translation gives CASSSMTGGVTEAFF.

The V and J genes are TRBV27 and TRBJ2-3; D not certain. The CDR3 consists of 13 residues. V dropped 3 bases and J dropped 1 base, with 5 bases sitting between them. Germline V gene sequence: CDR1 MNHEY, CDR2 SMNVEV (reference sequence). CDR3 sequence reads: CASSFQGTDTQYF. The CDR3 DNA sequence: TGTGCCAGCAGTTTTCAAGGCACAGATACGCAGTATTTT.

The rearrangement uses TRBV29-1 and TRBJ2-1, with a weak D call TRBD2 (6 bases). This CDR3 has 12 residues. The V gene lost 2 bases and the J gene lost 14 bases, with 16 bases spanning the gap. Germline CDR1 reads SQVTM; CDR2 reads ANQGSEA. CDR3 loop: CSVEQLERREFF. In DNA, the CDR3 is TGCAGCGTTGAACAGCTCGAGAGGAGGGAGTTCTTC.

This chain uses TRBV5-4 with TRBJ1-3; 8 nucleotides agree with TRBD1. Unmatched junction bases numbered 1, after V lost 3 bases and J lost 2 bases. Germline CDR1 and CDR2: SGHNT and YYREEE (reference sequence). This CDR3 has 14 residues. Here the CDR3 reads CASSSQGAGNTIYF. As DNA, the CDR3 is TGTGCCAGCAGCTCACAGGGGGCTGGAAACACCATATATTTT.